The T cell receptor beta chain described here comes from a study of blood T cell repertoires in COVID-19. Study details: Spain, Italy and the United States supplied samples that represented acute and convalescent COVID-19. Nucleic acid was either cDNA or gDNA, and it came from T cells, B-cell-depleted T cells, or PBMCs.

Authors' processing steps: Reference gene primer amplification gave estimated nucleated cell counts. Here immunoSEQ multiplex PCR was the method, and the copy in TCRdb shows in-frame clones only, minus some. That table gives V, J and clone size, and the DNA gave D and trimming. This table has some 280,000 clones, 89% appearing once. Trimming shortened V by 4 bases and J by 3 bases, and 15 bases separated the two germline ends. This CDR3 spans 15 amino acids. The germline V gene encodes CDR1 LGHNA and CDR2 YSLEER. The TCR originated in a woman aged 60-75 years with acute or convalescent COVID-19. The chain joins TRBV4-3 to TRBJ1-1; D uncertain. Sample: peripheral blood. Here the CDR3 DNA reads TGCGCCAGCAGCCCAACTTTGATCGACTACACTGAAGCTTTCTTT. Protein product: CASSPTLIDYTEAFF.